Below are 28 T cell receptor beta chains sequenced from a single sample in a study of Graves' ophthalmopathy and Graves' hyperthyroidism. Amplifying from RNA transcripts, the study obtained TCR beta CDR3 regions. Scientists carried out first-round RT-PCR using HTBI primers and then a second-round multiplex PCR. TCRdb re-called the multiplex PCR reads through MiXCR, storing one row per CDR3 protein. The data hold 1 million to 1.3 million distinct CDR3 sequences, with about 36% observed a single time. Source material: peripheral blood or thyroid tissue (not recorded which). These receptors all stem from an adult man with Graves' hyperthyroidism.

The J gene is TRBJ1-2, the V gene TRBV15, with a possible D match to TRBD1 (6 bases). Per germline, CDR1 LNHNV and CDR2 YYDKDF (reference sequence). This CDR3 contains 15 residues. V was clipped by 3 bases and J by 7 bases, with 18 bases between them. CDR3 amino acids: CATSSYRESSSGYTF. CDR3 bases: TGTGCCACCAGCAGCTACAGGGAGTCGAGTTCTGGCTACACCTTC.

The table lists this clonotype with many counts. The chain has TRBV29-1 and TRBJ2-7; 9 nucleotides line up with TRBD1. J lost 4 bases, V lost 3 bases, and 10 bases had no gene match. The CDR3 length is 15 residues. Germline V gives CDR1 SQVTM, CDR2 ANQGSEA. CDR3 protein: CSVETPGTGQYEQYF. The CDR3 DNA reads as TGCAGCGTTGAGACCCCGGGGACAGGGCAGTACGAGCAGTACTTC.

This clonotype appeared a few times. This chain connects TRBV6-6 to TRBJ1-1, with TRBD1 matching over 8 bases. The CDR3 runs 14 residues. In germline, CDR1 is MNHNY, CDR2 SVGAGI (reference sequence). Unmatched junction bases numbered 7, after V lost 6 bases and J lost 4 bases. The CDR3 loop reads CASRKDRVSTEAFF. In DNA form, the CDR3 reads TGTGCCAGCAGAAAGGACAGGGTGAGCACTGAAGCTTTCTTT.

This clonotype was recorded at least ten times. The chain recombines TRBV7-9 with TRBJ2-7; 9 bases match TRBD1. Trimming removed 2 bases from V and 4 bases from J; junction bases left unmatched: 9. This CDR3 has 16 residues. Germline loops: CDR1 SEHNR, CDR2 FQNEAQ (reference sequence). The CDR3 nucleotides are TGTGCCAGCAGCTTACCGGGACAGGGCGCGGGGTACGAGCAGTACTTC. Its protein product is CASSLPGQGAGYEQYF.

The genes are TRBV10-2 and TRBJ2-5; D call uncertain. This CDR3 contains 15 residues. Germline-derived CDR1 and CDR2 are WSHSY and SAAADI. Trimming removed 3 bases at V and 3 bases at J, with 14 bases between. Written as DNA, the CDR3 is TGCGCCAGCAGTGAAGAAGGGCGTCTGGAAGAGACCCAGTACTTC. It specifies CASSEEGRLEETQYF.

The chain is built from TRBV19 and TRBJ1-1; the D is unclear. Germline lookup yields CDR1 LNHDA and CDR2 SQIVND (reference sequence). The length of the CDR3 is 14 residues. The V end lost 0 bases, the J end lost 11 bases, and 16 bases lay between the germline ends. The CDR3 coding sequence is TGTGCCAGTAGTATAGATTCGGGCGTTATGGAGGCTTTCTTT. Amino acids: CASSIDSGVMEAFF.

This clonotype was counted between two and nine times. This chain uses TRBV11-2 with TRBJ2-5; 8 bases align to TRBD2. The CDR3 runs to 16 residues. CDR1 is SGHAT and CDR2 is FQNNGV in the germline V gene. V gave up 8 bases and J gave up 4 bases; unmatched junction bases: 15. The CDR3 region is CASGGVTGGPVETQYF. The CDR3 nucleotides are TGTGCCAGCGGCGGTGTGACGGGGGGGCCAGTAGAGACCCAGTACTTC.

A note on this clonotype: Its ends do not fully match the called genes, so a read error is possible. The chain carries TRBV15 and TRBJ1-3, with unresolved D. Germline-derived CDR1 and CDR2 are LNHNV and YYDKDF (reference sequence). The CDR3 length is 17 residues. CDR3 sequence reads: CATSRDRLAEYGYTTYF. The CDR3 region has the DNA TGTGCCACCAGCAGAGATCGGTTGGCAGAATATGGCTACACCACATATTTT.

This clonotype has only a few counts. The CDR3 coding sequence is TGTGCCAGCACTAGAGACGGCCCGACCTACGAGCAGTACTTC. Protein: CASTRDGPTYEQYF. The chain combines TRBV6-2 or TRBV6-3 with TRBJ2-7, with D unclear. Germline CDR1 reads MNHEY; CDR2 reads SVGEGT. The CDR3 is made up of 14 amino acids. V was trimmed by 7 bases and J by 2 bases, leaving 15 bases between them.

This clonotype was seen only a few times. CDR3 coding DNA: TGCGCCAGCAGCTTGGCCAACGTCCTGACTTTC. Translated, it gives CASSLANVLTF. The chain has TRBV5-1 and TRBJ2-6; D remains ambiguous. The germline V and J ends were trimmed by 0 bases and 8 bases, with 0 bases remaining between them. Germline-derived CDR1 and CDR2 are SGHRS and YFSETQ. There are 11 residues in the CDR3. Based on the CDR3 plus reference TRBV5-1 and TRBJ2-6, the full variable domain is KAGVTQTPRYLIKTRGQQVTLSCSPISGHRSVSWYQQTPGQGLQFLFEYFSETQRNKGNFPGRFSGRQFSNSRSEMNVSTLELGDSALYLCASSLANVLTFGAGSRLTVL.

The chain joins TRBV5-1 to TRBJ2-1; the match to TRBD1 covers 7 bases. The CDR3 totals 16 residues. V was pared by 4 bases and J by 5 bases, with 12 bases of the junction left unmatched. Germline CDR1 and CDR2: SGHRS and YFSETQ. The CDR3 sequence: CASSAGLWDSNNEQFF. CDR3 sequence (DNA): TGCGCCAGCAGCGCGGGCCTATGGGACAGTAACAATGAGCAGTTCTTC.

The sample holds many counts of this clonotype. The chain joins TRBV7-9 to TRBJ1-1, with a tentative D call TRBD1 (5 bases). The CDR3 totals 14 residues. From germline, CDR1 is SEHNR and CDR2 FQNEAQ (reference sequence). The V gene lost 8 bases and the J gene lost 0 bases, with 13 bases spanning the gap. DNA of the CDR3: TGTGCCAGCTCCCCGGCAGGGATGAACACTGAAGCTTTCTTT. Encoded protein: CASSPAGMNTEAFF.

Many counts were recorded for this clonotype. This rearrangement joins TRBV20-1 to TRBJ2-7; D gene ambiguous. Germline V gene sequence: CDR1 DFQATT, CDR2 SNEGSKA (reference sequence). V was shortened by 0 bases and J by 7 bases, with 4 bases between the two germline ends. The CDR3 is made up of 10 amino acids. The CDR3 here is CSARDREQYF. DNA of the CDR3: TGCAGTGCTAGAGATCGGGAGCAGTACTTC.

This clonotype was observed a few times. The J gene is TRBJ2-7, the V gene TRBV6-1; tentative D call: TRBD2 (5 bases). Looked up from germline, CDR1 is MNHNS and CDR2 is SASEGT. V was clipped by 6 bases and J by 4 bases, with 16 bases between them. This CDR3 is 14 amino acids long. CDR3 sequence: CASSHADWTYEQYF. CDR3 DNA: TGTGCCAGCAGCCACGCTGACTGGACTTACGAGCAGTACTTC.

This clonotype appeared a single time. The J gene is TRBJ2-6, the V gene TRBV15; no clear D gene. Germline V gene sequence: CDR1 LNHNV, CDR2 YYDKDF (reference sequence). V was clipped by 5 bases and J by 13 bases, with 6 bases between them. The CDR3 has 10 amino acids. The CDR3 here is CATSPEVLTF. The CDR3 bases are TGTGCCACCAGCCCAGAGGTCCTGACTTTC.

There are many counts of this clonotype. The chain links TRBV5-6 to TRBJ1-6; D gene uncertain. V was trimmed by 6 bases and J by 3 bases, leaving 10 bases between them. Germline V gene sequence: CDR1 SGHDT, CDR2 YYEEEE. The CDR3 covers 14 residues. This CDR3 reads CASTTTVYNSPLHF. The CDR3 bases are TGTGCCAGCACCACGACCGTCTATAATTCACCCCTCCACTTT.

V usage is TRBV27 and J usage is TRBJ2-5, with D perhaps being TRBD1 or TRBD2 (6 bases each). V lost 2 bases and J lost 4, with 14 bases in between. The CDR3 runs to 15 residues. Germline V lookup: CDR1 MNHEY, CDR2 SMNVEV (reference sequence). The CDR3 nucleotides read TGTGCCAGCAGTTTACTTGGGGGGCGCGGAGAGACCCAGTACTTC. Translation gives CASSLLGGRGETQYF.

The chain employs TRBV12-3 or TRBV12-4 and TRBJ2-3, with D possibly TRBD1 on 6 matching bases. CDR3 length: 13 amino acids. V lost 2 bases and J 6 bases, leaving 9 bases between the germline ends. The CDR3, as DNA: TGTGCCAGCAGTTTACGACAGGTTGATACGCAGTATTTT. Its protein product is CASSLRQVDTQYF.

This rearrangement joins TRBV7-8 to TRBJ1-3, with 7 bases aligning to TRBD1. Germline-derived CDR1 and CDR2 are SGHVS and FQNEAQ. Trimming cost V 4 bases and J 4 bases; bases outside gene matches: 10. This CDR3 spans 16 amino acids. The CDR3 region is CASSSRGTVSGNTIYF. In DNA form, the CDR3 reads TGTGCCAGCAGCTCGAGGGGGACAGTGTCCGGAAACACCATATATTTT.

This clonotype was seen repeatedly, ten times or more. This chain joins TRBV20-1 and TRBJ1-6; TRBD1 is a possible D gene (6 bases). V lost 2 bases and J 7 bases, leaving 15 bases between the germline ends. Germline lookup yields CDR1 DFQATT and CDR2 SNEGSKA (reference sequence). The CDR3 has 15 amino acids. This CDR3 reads CSARLGAGPNSPLHF. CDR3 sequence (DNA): TGCAGTGCTAGATTGGGGGCAGGCCCGAATTCACCCCTCCACTTT.

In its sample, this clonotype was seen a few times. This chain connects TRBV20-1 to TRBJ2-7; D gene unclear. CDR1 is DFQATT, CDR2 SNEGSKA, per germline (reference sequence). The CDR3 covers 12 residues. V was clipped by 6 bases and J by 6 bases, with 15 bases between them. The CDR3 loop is CSAKMSVSEQYF. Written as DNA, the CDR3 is TGCAGTGCCAAAATGAGCGTTTCCGAGCAGTACTTC.

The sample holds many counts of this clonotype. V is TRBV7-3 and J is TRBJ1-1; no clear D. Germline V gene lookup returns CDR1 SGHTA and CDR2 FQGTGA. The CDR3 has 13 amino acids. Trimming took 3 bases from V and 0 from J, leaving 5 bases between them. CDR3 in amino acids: CASSFNMNTEAFF. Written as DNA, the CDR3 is TGTGCCAGCAGCTTTAACATGAACACTGAAGCTTTCTTT.

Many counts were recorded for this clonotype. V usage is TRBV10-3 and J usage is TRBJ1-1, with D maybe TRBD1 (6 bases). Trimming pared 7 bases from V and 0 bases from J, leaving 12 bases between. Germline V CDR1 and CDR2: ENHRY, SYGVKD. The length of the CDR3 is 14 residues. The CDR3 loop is CAIKGTGLNTEAFF. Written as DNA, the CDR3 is TGTGCCATCAAGGGCACAGGGTTGAACACTGAAGCTTTCTTT.

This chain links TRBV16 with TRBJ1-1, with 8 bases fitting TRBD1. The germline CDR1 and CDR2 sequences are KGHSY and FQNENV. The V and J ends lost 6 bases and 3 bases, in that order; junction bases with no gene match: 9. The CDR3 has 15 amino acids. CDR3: CASSSNRGEDTEAFF. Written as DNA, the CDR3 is TGTGCCAGCAGTAGCAACAGGGGGGAGGACACTGAAGCTTTCTTT. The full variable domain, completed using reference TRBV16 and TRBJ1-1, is GEEVAQTPKHLVRGEGQKAKLYCAPIKGHSYVFWYQQVLKNEFKFLISFQNENVFDETGMPKERFSAKCLPNSPCSLEIQATKLEDSAVYFCASSSNRGEDTEAFFGQGTRLTVV.

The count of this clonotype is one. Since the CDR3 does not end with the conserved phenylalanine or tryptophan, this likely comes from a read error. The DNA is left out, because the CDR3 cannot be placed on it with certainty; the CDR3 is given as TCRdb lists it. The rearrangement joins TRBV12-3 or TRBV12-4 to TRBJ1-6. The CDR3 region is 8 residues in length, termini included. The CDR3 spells CASSPIHS.

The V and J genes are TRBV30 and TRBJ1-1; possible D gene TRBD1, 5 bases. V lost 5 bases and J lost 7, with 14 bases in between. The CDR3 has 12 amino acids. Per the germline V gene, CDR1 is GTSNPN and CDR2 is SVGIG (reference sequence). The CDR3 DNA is TGTGCCTGGGAGGGACCCTCGATTGAAGCTTTCTTT. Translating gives CAWEGPSIEAFF.

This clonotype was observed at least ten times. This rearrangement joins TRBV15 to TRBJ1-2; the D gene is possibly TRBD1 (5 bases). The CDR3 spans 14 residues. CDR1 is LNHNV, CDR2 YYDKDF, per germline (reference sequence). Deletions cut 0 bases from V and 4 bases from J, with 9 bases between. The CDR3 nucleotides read TGTGCCACCAGCAGAGATGGTCAGGGCTATGGCTACACCTTC. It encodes CATSRDGQGYGYTF. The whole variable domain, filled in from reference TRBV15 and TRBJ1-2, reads DAMVIQNPRYQVTQFGKPVTLSCSQTLNHNVMYWYQQKSSQAPKLLFHYYDKDFNNEADTPDNFQSRRPNTSFCFLDIRSPGLGDTAMYLCATSRDGQGYGYTFGSGTRLTVV.

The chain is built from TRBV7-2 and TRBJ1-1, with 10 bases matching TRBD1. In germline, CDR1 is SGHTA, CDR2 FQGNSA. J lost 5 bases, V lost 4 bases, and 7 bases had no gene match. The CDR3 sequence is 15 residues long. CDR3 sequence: CASSYGTGVGTEAFF. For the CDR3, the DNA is TGTGCCAGCAGCTACGGGACAGGGGTAGGGACTGAAGCTTTCTTT.